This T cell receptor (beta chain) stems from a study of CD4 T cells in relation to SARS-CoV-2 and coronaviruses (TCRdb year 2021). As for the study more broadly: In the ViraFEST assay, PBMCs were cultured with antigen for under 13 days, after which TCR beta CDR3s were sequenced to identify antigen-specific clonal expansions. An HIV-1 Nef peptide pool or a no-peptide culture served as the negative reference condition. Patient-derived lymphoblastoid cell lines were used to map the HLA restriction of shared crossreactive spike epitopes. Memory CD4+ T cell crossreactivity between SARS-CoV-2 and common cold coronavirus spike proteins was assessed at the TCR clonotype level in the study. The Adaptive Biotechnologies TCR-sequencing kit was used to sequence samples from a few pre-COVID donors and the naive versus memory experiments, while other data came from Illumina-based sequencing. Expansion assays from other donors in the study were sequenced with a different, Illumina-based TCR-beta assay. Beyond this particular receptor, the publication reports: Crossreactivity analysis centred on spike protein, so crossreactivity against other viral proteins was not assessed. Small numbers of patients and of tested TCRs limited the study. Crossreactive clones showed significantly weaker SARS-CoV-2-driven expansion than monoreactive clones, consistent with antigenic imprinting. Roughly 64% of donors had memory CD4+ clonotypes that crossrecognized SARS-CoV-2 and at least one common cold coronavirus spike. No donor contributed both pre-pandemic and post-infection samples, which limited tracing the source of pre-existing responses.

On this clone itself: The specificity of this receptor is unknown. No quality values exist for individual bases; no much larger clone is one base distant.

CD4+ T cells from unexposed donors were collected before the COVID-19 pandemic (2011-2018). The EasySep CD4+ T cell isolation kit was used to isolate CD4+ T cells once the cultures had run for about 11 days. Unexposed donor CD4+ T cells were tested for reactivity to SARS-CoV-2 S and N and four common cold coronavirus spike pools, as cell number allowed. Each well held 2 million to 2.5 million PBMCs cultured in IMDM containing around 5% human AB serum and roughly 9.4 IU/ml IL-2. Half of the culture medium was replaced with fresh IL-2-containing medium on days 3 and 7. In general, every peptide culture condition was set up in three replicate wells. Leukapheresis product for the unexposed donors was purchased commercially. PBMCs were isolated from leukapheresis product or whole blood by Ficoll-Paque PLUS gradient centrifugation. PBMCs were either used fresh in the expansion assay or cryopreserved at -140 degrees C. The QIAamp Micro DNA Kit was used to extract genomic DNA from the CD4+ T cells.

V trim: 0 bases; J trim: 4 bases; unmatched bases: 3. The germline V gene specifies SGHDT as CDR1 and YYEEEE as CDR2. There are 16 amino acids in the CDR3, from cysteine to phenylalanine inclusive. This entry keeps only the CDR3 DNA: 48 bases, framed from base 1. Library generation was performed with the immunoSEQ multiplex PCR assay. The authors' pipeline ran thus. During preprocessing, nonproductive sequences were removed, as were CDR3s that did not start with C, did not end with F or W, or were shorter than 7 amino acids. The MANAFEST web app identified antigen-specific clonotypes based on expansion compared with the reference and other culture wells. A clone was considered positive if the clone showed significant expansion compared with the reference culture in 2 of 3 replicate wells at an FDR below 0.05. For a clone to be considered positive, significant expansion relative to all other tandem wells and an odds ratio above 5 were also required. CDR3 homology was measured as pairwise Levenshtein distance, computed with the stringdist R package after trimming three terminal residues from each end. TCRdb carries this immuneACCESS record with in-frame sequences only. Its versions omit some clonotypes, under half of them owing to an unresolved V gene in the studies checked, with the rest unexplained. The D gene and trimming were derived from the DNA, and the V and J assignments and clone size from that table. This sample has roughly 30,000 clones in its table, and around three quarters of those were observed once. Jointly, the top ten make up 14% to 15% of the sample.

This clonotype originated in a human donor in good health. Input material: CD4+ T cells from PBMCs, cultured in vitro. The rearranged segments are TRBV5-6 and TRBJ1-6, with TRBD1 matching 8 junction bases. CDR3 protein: CASSLGTGLYNSPLHF. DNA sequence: TGTGCCAGCAGCTTGGGGACAGGGCTATATAATTCACCCCTCCACTTT.